The 5 T cell receptor beta chains in this list originate from one sample, sequenced in a study of PD-1 blockade in classical Hodgkin lymphoma. The time point: cycle 4 day 1 (C4D1), after 5 to 7 weeks of nivolumab. All patients experienced relapse after autologous stem cell transplantation, and brentuximab vedotin exposure was variable. With magnetic negative selection, CD4+ T cells were purified from PBMCs that had been thawed. Using immunoSEQ multiplex PCR, the repertoire was profiled, and TCRdb retains in-frame clones only, with some absent. The sample records 18,000 or so clones, 70% being singletons. The specimen comprised CD4+ T cells from blood, sampled before the fourth cycle of nivolumab. The receptors shown here come from a human donor with classical Hodgkin lymphoma.

The genes are TRBV9 and TRBJ2-5; D is possibly TRBD1 (7 bases). This CDR3 is built from 15 residues. The V end was cut by 3 bases, the J end by 5 bases, with 17 bases between. The germline V gene encodes CDR1 SGDLS and CDR2 YYNGEE. CDR3 sequence: CASSAGQWEAETQYF. In nucleotides, the CDR3 is TGTGCCAGCAGCGCGGGACAGTGGGAGGCCGAGACCCAGTACTTC.

The rearrangement uses TRBV7-6 and TRBJ2-2; TRBD1 matches at 7 bases. The V segment lost 0 bases and the J segment 0 bases; nucleotides outside the gene matches: 4. The CDR3 length is 17 residues. Germline V gives CDR1 SGHVS, CDR2 FNYEAQ. Written as DNA, the CDR3 is TGTGCCAGCAGCTTAGCGTCCGGGACAGCGAACACCGGGGAGCTGTTTTTT. This sequence encodes CASSLASGTANTGELFF.

This clone showed up just once. This chain links TRBV7-2 with TRBJ2-7, with 7 bases identical to TRBD2. CDR1 SGHTA and CDR2 FQGNSA come from the germline V gene. CDR3 length equals 14 residues. V lost 4 bases to trimming and J lost 3 bases; unmatched junction nucleotides: 6. As DNA, the CDR3 is TGTGCCAGCAGCTGGTCTAGCGGTGTCTACGAGCAGTACTTC. This codes for CASSWSSGVYEQYF.

The V gene is TRBV7-3, the J gene TRBJ2-3; 7 nucleotides match TRBD2. Looked up from germline, CDR1 is SGHTA and CDR2 is FQGTGA. The CDR3 covers 17 residues. V was clipped by 2 bases and J by 6 bases; unmatched bases: 14. The CDR3 sequence: CASSLLGAGEKSDTQYF. CDR3 DNA: TGTGCCAGCAGCTTATTGGGTGCGGGAGAAAAATCGGATACGCAGTATTTT.

The chain recombines TRBV10-3 with TRBJ1-3; D unresolved. Germline values: CDR1 ENHRY, CDR2 SYGVKD. V was cut by 8 bases and J by 2 bases, with 10 bases left in between. The CDR3 spans 13 residues. CDR3 loop: CAIALGTGNTIYF. The CDR3 region has the DNA TGTGCCATCGCATTGGGGACTGGAAACACCATATATTTT.